One sample yielded the 21 T cell receptor beta chains listed below, sequenced in a study of identical twins. TCRdb re-derived calls from the 5' RACE reads in MiXCR, one entry per CDR3 protein. The sample lists fewer than 500,000 distinct CDR3 sequences; about 13% were seen once. This sample also belongs to another study, concerning yellow fever vaccine responses in identical twins.

Input material: CD4+ T cells sorted from blood. These receptors originate from a woman aged 18-30 years in good health.

The V and J genes are TRBV6-1 and TRBJ2-1, with 7 bases lining up with TRBD1. This CDR3 comprises 15 residues. CDR1 and CDR2 (germline): MNHNS, SASEGT. Trimming took 7 bases from V and 4 from J; bases not matched to a gene: 10. CDR3 in DNA: TGTGCCAGCACCTCGCAGGTGACAGGGTACAATGAGCAGTTCTTC. Protein product: CASTSQVTGYNEQFF.

This clonotype appeared a few times. This rearrangement joins TRBV13 to TRBJ1-4; D ambiguous. The CDR3 contains 14 residues. V was clipped by 3 bases and J by 8 bases, with 13 bases between them. The germline CDR1 and CDR2 sequences are PRHDT and FYEKMQ (reference sequence). In DNA form, the CDR3 reads TGTGCCAGCAGCTTTTCGACCGGGTGGGAAAAACTGTTTTTT. Amino acid sequence: CASSFSTGWEKLFF.

This rearrangement joins TRBV5-1 to TRBJ2-2, with D perhaps given as TRBD1 or TRBD2 (5 bases each). From germline, CDR1 is SGHRS and CDR2 YFSETQ. The CDR3 has 15 amino acids. V was trimmed by 1 base and J by 6 bases, leaving 13 bases between them. CDR3 nucleotide sequence: TGCGCCAGCAGCTTGTCCCCTGGGACCGCCGGGGAGCTGTTTTTT. As protein: CASSLSPGTAGELFF.

In this sample, this clonotype turned up a few times. The chain recombines TRBV20-1 with TRBJ2-5; 7 nucleotides match TRBD1. In germline, CDR1 is DFQATT, CDR2 SNEGSKA (reference sequence). The CDR3 has 13 amino acids. V shed 3 bases, J shed 0 bases, and the junction held 1 base outside the gene matches. CDR3 in DNA: TGCAGTGCTAGTGGACAGGACCAAGAGACCCAGTACTTC. This codes for CSASGQDQETQYF.

The J gene is TRBJ2-6, the V gene TRBV11-2; TRBD1 might be the D (5 bases). Germline-derived CDR1 and CDR2 are SGHAT and FQNNGV. The length of the CDR3 is 18 residues. V was trimmed by 2 bases and J by 0 bases, leaving 14 bases between them. CDR3 coding DNA: TGTGCCAGCAGCTTACACAGGTCCCTAAGCTCTGGGGCCAACGTCCTGACTTTC. Translation gives CASSLHRSLSSGANVLTF.

The J gene is TRBJ1-4, the V gene TRBV29-1, with D possibly being TRBD1 (6 bases). The germline V and J ends were trimmed by 1 base and 7 bases, with 10 bases remaining between them. The CDR3 has 13 residues. CDR1 and CDR2 (germline): SQVTM, ANQGSEA. The CDR3 DNA reads as TGCAGCGTTGAAGTACAGGGAAGTGAAAAACTGTTTTTT. The encoded protein is CSVEVQGSEKLFF.

This clonotype has just a few counts. The chain carries TRBV20-1 and TRBJ2-7, with a possible D match to TRBD2 (6 bases). CDR1 is DFQATT and CDR2 is SNEGSKA in the germline V gene (reference sequence). V dropped 1 base and J dropped 7 bases, with 11 bases sitting between them. CDR3 length: 12 residues. In DNA form, the CDR3 reads TGCAGTGCTAGAGTGACTAGGGGAGAGCAGTACTTC. Translated, it gives CSARVTRGEQYF.

At least ten counts were recorded for this clonotype. This sequence joins TRBV7-2 and TRBJ2-5; D remains unclear. The CDR3 is 12 amino acids. Germline V gene data show CDR1 as SGHTA and CDR2 as FQGNSA. Trimming took off 0 bases at V and 5 bases at J, with 4 bases between the two ends. The CDR3 region is CASSLASETQYF. The CDR3 bases are TGTGCCAGCAGCTTAGCGTCGGAGACCCAGTACTTC.

This clonotype occurred a few times. This chain connects TRBV7-2 to TRBJ2-1; no reliable D call. The CDR3 extends over 15 amino acids. V was shortened by 1 base and J by 3 bases, with 10 bases between the two germline ends. CDR1 is SGHTA and CDR2 is FQGNSA in the germline V gene. As DNA, the CDR3 is TGTGCCAGCAGCTTAGACAGATCTCTCTACAATGAGCAGTTCTTC. Encoded protein: CASSLDRSLYNEQFF.

This clonotype was seen only a few times. The rearrangement links TRBV6-2 or TRBV6-3 to TRBJ2-4; D is undetermined. Germline CDR1 and CDR2: MNHEY and SVGEGT. The CDR3 runs to 16 residues. Trimming removed 3 bases from V and 0 bases from J, with 12 bases in between. CDR3 nucleotide sequence: TGTGCCAGCAGTTATTTCCCCGATCTAGCCAAAAACATTCAGTACTTC. Protein product: CASSYFPDLAKNIQYF.

This clonotype occurred a few times. The chain recombines TRBV2 with TRBJ1-5, with TRBD1 matching over 8 bases. Germline V gives CDR1 SNHLY, CDR2 FYNNEI. The CDR3 runs to 16 residues. Trimming took 3 bases from V and 3 from J; bases not matched to a gene: 7. As DNA, the CDR3 is TGTGCCAGCAGTGAGGACAGGGAGAAGCTCAATCAGCCCCAGCATTTT. Translated: CASSEDREKLNQPQHF.

The J gene is TRBJ2-3, the V gene TRBV7-2; D is unclear. Germline CDR1 SGHTA, CDR2 FQGNSA. The V gene lost 1 base and the J gene lost 4 bases, with 9 bases spanning the gap. The CDR3 contains 14 residues. In DNA, the CDR3 is TGTGCCAGCAGCTTAGGCGGCCTAGCAGATACGCAGTATTTT. Residues: CASSLGGLADTQYF.

This clonotype was detected many times. This chain joins TRBV4-2 and TRBJ2-1; TRBD2 aligns across 11 bases. Looked up from germline, CDR1 is LGHNA and CDR2 is YNFKEQ. Trimming removed 1 base from V and 7 bases from J; junction bases left unmatched: 15. This CDR3 contains 19 residues. This CDR3 is CASSQGYLQLAGEKNEQFF. The DNA of the CDR3 is TGTGCCAGCAGCCAAGGTTACCTTCAACTAGCGGGAGAAAAAAATGAGCAGTTCTTC.

Worth noting for this clonotype: One junction end disagrees with the germline gene, perhaps due to a read error. The genes are TRBV7-7 and TRBJ2-5, with TRBD2 matching 7 bases. This CDR3 has 15 amino acids. Germline CDR1 reads SSHAT; CDR2 reads FNYEAQ (reference sequence). CDR3 DNA: TGTGCTAGCAGCCCGAGCGGGACGGGACAAGAGACCCAGTACTTC. Translating it yields CASSPSGTGQETQYF.

This clonotype was recorded a few times. The chain employs TRBV11-1 and TRBJ2-6, with 9 nucleotides matching TRBD1. In germline, CDR1 is SGHAT, CDR2 FQDESV (reference sequence). V trimming: 7 bases; J trimming: 1 base; junction bases outside the gene matches: 14. This CDR3 comprises 19 residues. The CDR3 nucleotides read TGTGCCAGCACCTTGGGACAGGGTGGGTTTGGGTCTGGGGCCAACGTCCTGACTTTC. Its translation: CASTLGQGGFGSGANVLTF.

J is TRBJ2-1 and V is TRBV4-2, with D possibly TRBD1 on 6 matching bases. This CDR3 spans 14 amino acids. Germline CDR1 is LGHNA and CDR2 is YNFKEQ. With 0 bases removed from V and 16 bases from J, the gap between germline ends came to 19 bases. As DNA, the CDR3 is TGTGCCAGCAGCCAAGACGCTAACAGGGTAGGGCAATTCTTC. Amino acids: CASSQDANRVGQFF.

This clonotype has a handful of counts. This chain links TRBV7-3 with TRBJ2-5; D unresolved. V lost 3 bases to trimming and J lost 2 bases, with 13 bases between them. Germline V CDR1 and CDR2: SGHTA, FQGTGA. The CDR3 extends over 15 amino acids. As DNA, the CDR3 is TGTGCCAGCAGCTTCCATCCACCGCGACAAGAGACCCAGTACTTC. This sequence encodes CASSFHPPRQETQYF.

About this clonotype itself: The DNA is left out, because the CDR3 cannot be placed on it with certainty; the CDR3 is given as TCRdb lists it. This chain joins TRBV21-1 and TRBJ2-2; the table's D call, TRBD1, has no DNA check behind it. TRBV21-1 is a pseudogene segment. From its first to its last residue, the CDR3 has 17 amino acids. The CDR3 is CASSKKTIGGAPGSCFF.

This clonotype was seen a few times. V is TRBV5-1 and J is TRBJ2-1; weak D call: TRBD2 (6 bases). The germline V gene has CDR1 SGHRS and CDR2 YFSETQ. The CDR3 length is 15 residues. V gave up 0 bases and J gave up 16 bases, with 23 bases separating them. For the CDR3, the DNA is TGCGCCAGCAGCTTGGCAGTCACTAGCCCGAAGGGAATCTTCTTC. It translates to CASSLAVTSPKGIFF.

This clonotype came up many times. The gene calls are TRBV12-3 or TRBV12-4 and TRBJ2-1; tentatively, D is TRBD2 (6 bases). There are 14 residues in the CDR3. With 7 bases removed from V and 12 bases from J, the gap between germline ends came to 22 bases. In nucleotides, the CDR3 is TGTGCCAGCAATAATAACCCGGGACTCACCTGGCAGTTCTTC. Amino acid sequence: CASNNNPGLTWQFF.

This clonotype was counted between two and nine times. V and J are TRBV5-4 and TRBJ2-6, with D uncertain. Deletions cut 2 bases from V and 1 base from J, with 7 bases between. In germline, CDR1 is SGHNT, CDR2 YYREEE (reference sequence). CDR3 size: 15 residues. The CDR3 protein is CASSFIRSGANVLTF. The CDR3 DNA is TGTGCCAGCAGCTTCATCCGTTCTGGGGCCAACGTCCTGACTTTC.